This is a list of T cell receptor beta chains from one sample in a study of OX40 agonist ivuxolimab in advanced cancers. Only in-frame clones appear in the TCRdb table, and some are missing; sequencing was by immunoSEQ multiplex PCR. The sample lists under 15,000 clones; roughly 80% were seen once. The source was CD4+ or CD8+ T cells sorted from blood, collected in a trial of the OX40 agonist ivuxolimab. These receptors were taken from an adult with an advanced solid tumor such as melanoma, head and neck, liver or kidney cancer. Both conserved end residues are part of each CDR3. A D gene is named only where the DNA matches it firmly. Some rows mark clone size as missing; the rest say once, few, many or name a class of expanded clone.

v_call: TRBV6-6
d_call: TRBD1
j_call: TRBJ2-7
clone_size: NA
cdr3_nt: TGTGCCAGCAGGGTCGGGACAGGGGCCTCCTACGAGCAGTACTTC
cdr3_aa: CASRVGTGASYEQYF

v_call: TRBV6-5
d_call: NA
j_call: TRBJ1-1
clone_size: NA
cdr3_nt: TGTGCCAGCATCTCGGTTGGGACTGAAGCTTTCTTT
cdr3_aa: CASISVGTEAFF

v_call: TRBV6-1
d_call: TRBD2
j_call: TRBJ2-7
clone_size: NA
cdr3_nt: TGTGCCAGCAGTGAGGCTAGCGGGAGTGCCTACGAGCAGTACTTC
cdr3_aa: CASSEASGSAYEQYF

v_call: TRBV9
d_call: NA
j_call: TRBJ2-3
clone_size: NA
cdr3_nt: TGTGCCAGCAGTCCAACGGAAGGCGGTTTT
cdr3_aa: CASSPTEGGF

v_call: TRBV7-9
d_call: NA
j_call: TRBJ2-3
clone_size: NA
cdr3_nt: TGTGCCAGCTCTAAAGTGGGAGCCGGCACAGATACGCAGTATTTT
cdr3_aa: CASSKVGAGTDTQYF

v_call: TRBV7-8
d_call: TRBD1
j_call: TRBJ2-7
clone_size: many
cdr3_nt: TGTGCCAGCAGTTCGCGACAGGGCCCCTCCTACGAGCAGTACTTC
cdr3_aa: CASSSRQGPSYEQYF

v_call: TRBV7-6
d_call: NA
j_call: TRBJ1-1
clone_size: NA
cdr3_nt: TGTGCCAGCAGCTTAGGATCGGGGACTGAAGCTTTCTTT
cdr3_aa: CASSLGSGTEAFF

v_call: TRBV7-9
d_call: NA
j_call: TRBJ2-1
clone_size: NA
cdr3_nt: TGTGCCAGCAGCTTAGTGGGGGACACCCGAAATGAGCAGTTCTTC
cdr3_aa: CASSLVGDTRNEQFF

v_call: TRBV6-5
d_call: TRBD2
j_call: TRBJ2-7
clone_size: NA
cdr3_nt: TGTGCCAGCAGTTACCGGGATAGCGGGAAGTCCTACGAGCAGTACTTC
cdr3_aa: CASSYRDSGKSYEQYF

v_call: TRBV12-5
d_call: NA
j_call: TRBJ2-5
clone_size: few
cdr3_nt: TGTGCTAGTGGTCCCGGGACTCATGAGGGTGAGACCCAGTACTTC
cdr3_aa: CASGPGTHEGETQYF

v_call: TRBV7-9
d_call: TRBD1
j_call: TRBJ1-2
clone_size: NA
cdr3_nt: TGTGCCAGCAGCCAAGCTGGACAGGGATCGGACTATGGCTACACCTTC
cdr3_aa: CASSQAGQGSDYGYTF

v_call: TRBV7-9
d_call: NA
j_call: TRBJ2-1
clone_size: few
cdr3_nt: TGTGCCAGCAGCTTAGGGCCCGATCTCACCAATGAGCAGTTCTTC
cdr3_aa: CASSLGPDLTNEQFF

v_call: TRBV7-9
d_call: TRBD2
j_call: TRBJ2-2
clone_size: NA
cdr3_nt: TGTGCCAGCAGCTCAGGACTAGTCTCGGTCACCGGGGAGCTGTTTTTT
cdr3_aa: CASSSGLVSVTGELFF

v_call: TRBV7-2
d_call: TRBD1
j_call: TRBJ2-7
clone_size: NA
cdr3_nt: TGTGCCAGCAACCCAACAGGGGTGGACAACGAGCAGTACTTC
cdr3_aa: CASNPTGVDNEQYF

v_call: TRBV5-4
d_call: TRBD1
j_call: TRBJ1-5
clone_size: NA
cdr3_nt: TGTGCCAGCAGCTTGAGGACAGGGAGGGAGGATCAGCCCCAGCATTTT
cdr3_aa: CASSLRTGREDQPQHF

v_call: TRBV7-9
d_call: NA
j_call: TRBJ2-7
clone_size: NA
cdr3_nt: TGTGCCAGCAGCCCTCTGACCCTCGAGCAGTACTTC
cdr3_aa: CASSPLTLEQYF

v_call: TRBV4-3
d_call: NA
j_call: TRBJ2-6
clone_size: once
cdr3_nt: TGCGCCAGCAGCCAGGCAAGGGTGTCTGGGGCCAACGTCCTGACTTTC
cdr3_aa: CASSQARVSGANVLTF

v_call: TRBV5-5
d_call: TRBD1
j_call: TRBJ2-7
clone_size: medium-sized
cdr3_nt: TGTGCCAGCAGCAACTGGACAGGGATAGACGAGCAGTACTTC
cdr3_aa: CASSNWTGIDEQYF

v_call: TRBV14
d_call: NA
j_call: TRBJ2-1
clone_size: NA
cdr3_nt: TGTGCCAGCAGCCAAGAGCCCGGCCTAGCGAGTGAGCAGTTCTTC
cdr3_aa: CASSQEPGLASEQFF

v_call: TRBV11-2
d_call: NA
j_call: TRBJ2-3
clone_size: NA
cdr3_nt: TGTGCCAGCAGCCCAGTGGCTAGCACAGATACGCAGTATTTT
cdr3_aa: CASSPVASTDTQYF

v_call: TRBV5-4
d_call: NA
j_call: TRBJ2-1
clone_size: NA
cdr3_nt: TGTGCCAGCAGCTCCTCTACCCACACGGAGCAGTTCTTC
cdr3_aa: CASSSSTHTEQFF

v_call: TRBV11-3
d_call: TRBD2
j_call: TRBJ2-1
clone_size: NA
cdr3_nt: TGTGCCAGCAGCCAAGGGACTAGCGGGTTCTACAATGAGCAGTTCTTC
cdr3_aa: CASSQGTSGFYNEQFF

v_call: TRBV13
d_call: TRBD2
j_call: TRBJ2-1
clone_size: few
cdr3_nt: TGTGCCAGCAGCTACACTAGCGGGAAAGGGCCCTCTAACAATGAGCAGTTCTTC
cdr3_aa: CASSYTSGKGPSNNEQFF

v_call: TRBV6-5
d_call: TRBD1
j_call: TRBJ2-7
clone_size: NA
cdr3_nt: TGTGCCAGCGGAAGACAGGGGAGCTACGAGCAGTACTTC
cdr3_aa: CASGRQGSYEQYF

v_call: TRBV4-1
d_call: TRBD1
j_call: TRBJ2-7
clone_size: NA
cdr3_nt: TGCGCCAGCAGCCCCTCGGGGACAGGGTCGTACGAGCAGTACTTC
cdr3_aa: CASSPSGTGSYEQYF

v_call: TRBV2
d_call: NA
j_call: TRBJ2-7
clone_size: NA
cdr3_nt: TGTGCCAGCAGCCTCGGGCAGGGCAACTCCTACGAGCAGTACTTC
cdr3_aa: CASSLGQGNSYEQYF

v_call: TRBV7-6
d_call: NA
j_call: TRBJ2-3
clone_size: NA
cdr3_nt: TGTGCCAGCAGCGACCTTGTAGGAGGGGGGTGGATACGCACCGACCGGGTGGATACGCAGTATTTT
cdr3_aa: CASSDLVGGGWIRTDRVDTQYF

v_call: TRBV27
d_call: NA
j_call: TRBJ2-2
clone_size: NA
cdr3_nt: TGTGCCAGCAGTTTAACAGGGTTAGGGACCGGGGAGCTGTTTTTT
cdr3_aa: CASSLTGLGTGELFF

v_call: TRBV11-3
d_call: NA
j_call: TRBJ2-2
clone_size: NA
cdr3_nt: TGTGCCAGCAGCTTTCAGGACAGAATCACCGGGGAGCTGTTTTTT
cdr3_aa: CASSFQDRITGELFF